What follows are 3 T cell receptor beta chains derived from one specimen sequenced in a study of T cells in Graves' hyperthyroidism and ophthalmopathy. RNA transcripts gave rise to amplified TCR beta CDR3 regions. The HTBI primer set served for first-round RT-PCR of the TCR CDR3. TCRdb itself ran the multiplex PCR reads through MiXCR, one entry per CDR3 protein. The sample carries about 640,000 distinct CDR3 sequences, around 15% recorded once. The sample taken for sequencing was blood. The receptors originated from a woman aged 45-65 years with Graves' ophthalmopathy.

This chain connects TRBV27 to TRBJ2-6; D uncertain. With 7 bases removed from V and 2 bases from J, the gap between germline ends came to 6 bases. The germline V gene encodes CDR1 MNHEY and CDR2 SMNVEV (reference sequence). The length of the CDR3 is 13 residues. CDR3 in DNA: TGTGCCAGCACCGTGGCTGGGGCCAACGTCCTGACTTTC. It specifies CASTVAGANVLTF.

This clonotype was seen ten or more times. The V gene is TRBV4-3, the J gene TRBJ2-1; D gene uncertain. V shed 0 bases and J shed 5 bases, with 14 bases lying between them. This CDR3 has 16 residues. The germline gives CDR1 LGHNA, CDR2 YSLEER. The CDR3 region is CASSQDSRSANNEQFF. For the CDR3, the DNA is TGCGCCAGCAGCCAAGATAGCAGGAGCGCAAACAATGAGCAGTTCTTC.

This clonotype was seen more than once but under ten times. The chain uses TRBV9 and TRBJ1-1; D unresolved. CDR1 is SGDLS and CDR2 is YYNGEE in the germline V gene. V was shortened by 3 bases and J by 6 bases, with 15 bases between the two germline ends. The CDR3 length is 14 residues. The chain's CDR3 is CASSASHRVPEAFF. The CDR3 DNA follows: TGTGCCAGCAGCGCCTCCCATCGGGTGCCTGAAGCTTTCTTT.